This T cell receptor (beta chain) derives from a study of blood T cell repertoires in COVID-19. Study background: The United States, Italy and Spain were the sources of the acute and convalescent COVID-19 samples. From T cells, B-cell-depleted T cells, or PBMCs came the material, which was cDNA or gDNA.

V dropped 6 bases and J dropped 0 bases, with 15 bases sitting between them. The CDR3 runs 15 residues. The germline V gene encodes CDR1 SGHTA and CDR2 FQGTGA. Original data processing: Cell counts per sample came from amplifying reference gene primers. The method was immunoSEQ multiplex PCR; TCRdb's version includes in-frame clones alone and lacks a portion of them. V, J and clone size were drawn from that table, and D and trimming were deduced from the DNA. Found here are 46,000 or so clones, around 90% of them singletons; the top ten hold 15% to 20%. The material sequenced was peripheral blood. The chain links TRBV7-3 to TRBJ2-7; tentatively, D is TRBD1 (7 bases). The sequence was obtained from a man between 70 and 80 years old with active COVID-19. In DNA, the CDR3 is TGTGCCAGCAGTTATTCAGGGGGGCCCTCCTACGAGCAGTACTTC. This translates into CASSYSGGPSYEQYF.